Each of the 24 T cell receptor beta chains below was sequenced from the same sample in a study of T cell repertoires in cytomegalovirus infection. Each CDR3 protein is one row after TCRdb ran MiXCR on the reads. Of about 150,000 distinct CDR3 sequences listed, 32% are singletons. Their antigens remain unidentified. The sample in question was CD8+ T cells from cultured PBMCs, obtained from culture after CMV antigen stimulation. The receptors stem from a human donor in good health (CMV status not recorded). Some clones in this sample may be carry-over from other donors' samples.

The chain joins TRBV7-8 to TRBJ2-4; maybe TRBD1 (5 bases). The CDR3 is 15 amino acids. V was clipped by 1 base and J by 3 bases, with 10 bases between them. The germline CDR1 and CDR2 sequences are SGHVS and FQNEAQ. DNA for the CDR3: TGTGCCAGCAGCTTAGTGTTGGGGCACAAAAACATTCAGTACTTC. Encoded protein: CASSLVLGHKNIQYF.

This clonotype was picked up a small number of times. The chain has TRBV24-1 and TRBJ2-3, with D possibly TRBD2 on 5 matching bases. The CDR3 is 13 residues long. Germline values: CDR1 KGHDR, CDR2 SFDVKD. Trimming shortened V by 9 bases and J by 0 bases, and 9 bases separated the two germline ends. In DNA, the CDR3 is TGTGCCACCGGGCTAGCCAGCACAGATACGCAGTATTTT. It specifies CATGLASTDTQYF.

The chain combines TRBV7-8 with TRBJ2-7; 7 bases agree with TRBD1. The CDR3 spans 14 residues. Germline CDR1 reads SGHVS; CDR2 reads FQNEAQ. Unmatched junction bases numbered 5, after V lost 4 bases and J lost 2 bases. The CDR3 protein is CASSSRDRTYEQYF. The CDR3 nucleotides read TGTGCCAGCAGCTCCCGGGACAGAACCTACGAGCAGTACTTC.

This clonotype was seen a handful of times. The CDR3 is CASSLNRGIYYEQYF. CDR3 bases: TGTGCCAGCAGCTTAAACCGGGGTATCTATTACGAGCAGTACTTC. The chain recombines TRBV7-2 with TRBJ2-7, with a weak D call TRBD2 (5 bases). V lost 2 bases to trimming and J lost 4 bases, with 15 bases between them. The germline V gene encodes CDR1 SGHTA and CDR2 FQGNSA. The CDR3 sequence is 15 residues long.

This chain joins TRBV2 and TRBJ2-5; 7 bases line up with TRBD2. Germline V gene sequence: CDR1 SNHLY, CDR2 FYNNEI. V lost 4 bases to trimming and J lost 5 bases; unmatched junction nucleotides: 10. CDR3 length equals 15 residues. The chain's CDR3 is CASSGSGASGETQYF. The CDR3 bases are TGTGCCAGCAGTGGAAGCGGGGCCAGCGGGGAGACCCAGTACTTC.

The table lists this clonotype with a few counts. The chain employs TRBV6-5 and TRBJ1-1; D is unclear. CDR1 and CDR2 from the germline V gene are MNHEY and SVGAGI. The V end was cut by 5 bases, the J end by 0 bases, with 13 bases between. CDR3 length equals 15 residues. CDR3 in DNA: TGTGCCAGCAGTCTTATCTTAGGGTTGAACACTGAAGCTTTCTTT. Translating it yields CASSLILGLNTEAFF.

The gene calls are TRBV12-3 or TRBV12-4 and TRBJ2-1, with 8 bases lining up with TRBD2. This CDR3 has 14 amino acids. V dropped 7 bases and J dropped 4; count of bases not matched to a gene: 6. The CDR3 region has the DNA TGTGCCAGCACCGAGCGGGGGCAGTACAATGAGCAGTTCTTC. Protein: CASTERGQYNEQFF.

The CDR3 DNA reads as TGTGCCAGCAGTGAAACCCTTAATGAAAAACTGTTTTTT. It encodes CASSETLNEKLFF. The rearrangement joins TRBV2 to TRBJ1-4; D ambiguous. Germline CDR1 reads SNHLY; CDR2 reads FYNNEI. The ends were cut back, 2 bases at V and 4 bases at J, with 5 bases in the middle. CDR3 size: 13 residues.

The chain has TRBV4-1 and TRBJ1-1; 7 bases map to TRBD1. Trimming took 4 bases from V and 1 from J; bases not matched to a gene: 6. The CDR3 runs 15 residues. CDR1 MGHRA and CDR2 YSYEKL come from the germline V gene. As DNA, the CDR3 is TGCGCCAGCAGCCCTTTCGCAGGGGGGAACACTGAAGCTTTCTTT. Its protein product is CASSPFAGGNTEAFF.

This clonotype was counted a single time. J is TRBJ2-5 and V is TRBV20-1, with D maybe TRBD2 (7 bases). Looked up from germline, CDR1 is DFQATT and CDR2 is SNEGSKA (reference sequence). CDR3 length: 14 residues. V lost 2 bases and J lost 4, with 14 bases in between. Here the CDR3 DNA reads TGCAGTGCTAGAAGAGGGGGGGCCCCAGAGACCCAGTACTTC. It specifies CSARRGGAPETQYF.

This clonotype was picked up one time. V and J are TRBV6-2 or TRBV6-3 and TRBJ2-7; no clear D gene. Trimming cost V 10 bases and J 3 bases, with 7 bases left between them. This CDR3 is 10 amino acids long. Germline V gene lookup returns CDR1 MNHEY and CDR2 SVGEGT. CDR3 loop: CATLDYEQYF. As DNA, the CDR3 is TGTGCCACCCTCGACTACGAGCAGTACTTC.

This clonotype was detected ten times or more. This chain links TRBV19 with TRBJ2-7; 8 bases line up with TRBD2. In germline, CDR1 is LNHDA, CDR2 SQIVND (reference sequence). This CDR3 has 14 residues. Trimming took 5 bases from V and 5 from J; bases not matched to a gene: 8. The CDR3: CASSLRGGLDEQYF. The CDR3 DNA reads TGTGCCAGTAGTCTCCGGGGGGGCCTCGACGAGCAGTACTTC.

The sample holds a few counts of this clonotype. This sequence joins TRBV29-1 and TRBJ1-2, with 10 bases aligning to TRBD1. Per germline, CDR1 SQVTM and CDR2 ANQGSEA. V was clipped by 3 bases and J by 8 bases; unmatched bases: 15. There are 16 residues in the CDR3. The CDR3 region has the DNA TGCAGCGTTGATCAACCGGGACAGGGGACCTCCGGCGGCTACACCTTC. Translated, it gives CSVDQPGQGTSGGYTF.

The table lists this clonotype with many counts. This rearrangement joins TRBV7-6 to TRBJ2-2; 11 positions match TRBD2. Trimming at V came to 5 bases and at J to 1 base, leaving 3 bases not matched to a gene. From germline, CDR1 is SGHVS and CDR2 FNYEAQ. The length of the CDR3 is 16 residues. CDR3 in DNA: TGTGCCAGCAGCCCTGGACTAGCGGGGAACACCGGGGAGCTGTTTTTT. Its protein product is CASSPGLAGNTGELFF.

This chain connects TRBV7-2 to TRBJ2-3; TRBD2 aligns across 8 bases. CDR3 length equals 16 residues. The V gene end was trimmed by 3 bases and the J gene end by 2 bases; junction bases not matched to a gene: 7. From germline, CDR1 is SGHTA and CDR2 FQGNSA. The CDR3 loop reads CASSFRRGASTDTQYF. CDR3 sequence (DNA): TGTGCCAGCAGCTTCCGGCGGGGGGCATCCACAGATACGCAGTATTTT.

The gene calls are TRBV2 and TRBJ2-7; 7 bases map to TRBD1. Germline V gives CDR1 SNHLY, CDR2 FYNNEI. V lost 2 bases to trimming and J lost 3 bases; unmatched junction nucleotides: 7. The CDR3 extends over 15 amino acids. The CDR3 reads CASSEFTGDLYEQYF. The CDR3 nucleotides read TGTGCCAGCAGTGAATTTACAGGGGACCTCTACGAGCAGTACTTC.

In the case of this clonotype: A much larger clone differs from this one at a single base, so this may be a read error. The CDR3 does not close with the conserved phenylalanine or tryptophan, likely indicating a read error. CDR3 coding DNA: TGTGCCAGCAGCCCTCGAGCGGGACTAGCGGGGACAAAAAGCACAGATACGCAGTATTCT. It encodes CASSPRAGLAGTKSTDTQYS. This chain uses TRBV7-2 with TRBJ2-3, with 13 bases aligning to TRBD2. The germline V gene encodes CDR1 SGHTA and CDR2 FQGNSA. The CDR3 consists of 20 residues. V trimming: 5 bases; J trimming: 0 bases; junction bases outside the gene matches: 14.

The rearrangement joins TRBV2 to TRBJ2-5, with 7 bases lining up with TRBD1. The V gene end was trimmed by 7 bases and the J gene end by 5 bases; junction bases not matched to a gene: 7. There are 13 residues in the CDR3. CDR1 and CDR2 from the germline V gene are SNHLY and FYNNEI. In DNA form, the CDR3 reads TGTGCCAGCATCAGGACAGGCGGGGAGACCCAGTACTTC. Protein product: CASIRTGGETQYF. The full variable domain, its missing parts supplied by reference TRBV2 and TRBJ2-5, is EPEVTQTPSHQVTQMGQEVILRCVPISNHLYFYWYRQILGQKVEFLVSFYNNEISEKSEIFDDQFSVERPDGSNFTLKIRSTKLEDSAMYFCASIRTGGETQYFGPGTRLLVL.

The CDR3 protein is CASSAEAGGTDTQYF. The CDR3 DNA is TGTGCCAGCAGCGCCGAGGCAGGGGGAACAGATACGCAGTATTTT. The chain employs TRBV9 and TRBJ2-3; 7 nucleotides align to TRBD1. The CDR3 has 15 amino acids. The V and J ends lost 3 bases and 3 bases, in that order; junction bases with no gene match: 7. Germline V lookup: CDR1 SGDLS, CDR2 YYNGEE.

This rearrangement joins TRBV28 to TRBJ1-4; 9 bases map to TRBD1. Germline CDR1 and CDR2: MDHEN and SYDVKM. The CDR3 is made up of 15 amino acids. J lost 2 bases, V lost 4 bases, and 2 bases had no gene match. CDR3 in DNA: TGTGCCAGCAGTTACAGGGGGCCTACTAATGAAAAACTGTTTTTT. Translating it yields CASSYRGPTNEKLFF.

This clonotype turned up a few times. V and J are TRBV7-9 and TRBJ2-1, with D perhaps TRBD1 (5 bases). V lost 3 bases and J 5 bases, leaving 8 bases between the germline ends. Germline assignment: CDR1 SEHNR and CDR2 FQNEAQ (reference sequence). The CDR3 sequence is 13 residues long. CDR3 sequence (DNA): TGTGCCAGCAGCTTTACAGGTCACAATGAGCAGTTCTTC. This codes for CASSFTGHNEQFF.

To note about this clonotype: A read error may explain this, as a much larger clone is one base away. This chain links TRBV2 with TRBJ1-2; the match to TRBD1 covers 11 bases. Per the germline V gene, CDR1 is SNHLY and CDR2 is FYNNEI. This CDR3 is built from 15 residues. The CDR3 sequence is CVTTDGTGGPYGYTF. The DNA for the CDR3 is TGTGTCACCACGGACGGGACAGGGGGGCCCTATGGCTACACCTTC.

The table lists this clonotype with a count of one. The CDR3 coding sequence is TGCGCCAGCAGCTTCGACAGGGTTTCGACCGGGGAGCTGTTTTTT. As protein: CASSFDRVSTGELFF. V is TRBV5-1 and J is TRBJ2-2, with 7 bases aligning to TRBD1. With 2 bases clipped from V and 5 bases from J, the junction kept 6 bases outside the gene matches. The length of the CDR3 is 15 residues. Germline CDR1 SGHRS, CDR2 YFSETQ.

V and J are TRBV4-1 and TRBJ1-5, with a tentative D call TRBD1 (5 bases). V lost 4 bases and J 3 bases, leaving 10 bases between the germline ends. The CDR3 sequence is 14 residues long. Germline V gene sequence: CDR1 MGHRA, CDR2 YSYEKL. The CDR3 DNA is TGCGCCAGCAGCCTTGGGACCGACAATCAGCCCCAGCATTTT. Translation gives CASSLGTDNQPQHF.